The sequence of this T cell receptor (beta chain) was determined in a study of cytomegalovirus exposure and HLA in healthy donors. 13 Jbeta primers and 60 Vbeta primers were used for the PCR. Authors' processing steps: In a later analysis, around 10 million of 60 million to 80 million unique beta chains occurred in at least two donors. Assay: immunoSEQ multiplex PCR; the TCRdb copy retains only in-frame clones and omits some. Clone size and V and J calls were adopted from that table, with D and trimming inferred from the DNA. The table lists roughly 130,000 clones, about 80% of them singletons. The sequence was obtained from a human donor in good health. Input material: PBMCs.

The CDR3 loop is CASSLEGLAGVQETQYF. The CDR3 DNA reads TGTGCCAGCAGCTTAGAGGGACTAGCGGGGGTCCAAGAGACCCAGTACTTC. This sequence joins TRBV7-7 and TRBJ2-5; TRBD2 matches at 14 bases. V lost 1 base, J lost 1 base, and 2 bases stayed unmatched. The germline CDR1 and CDR2 sequences are SSHAT and FNYEAQ (reference sequence). This CDR3 is built from 17 residues. The full variable domain, rest sourced from reference TRBV7-7 and TRBJ2-5, is GAGVSQSPRYKVTKRGQDVTLRCDPISSHATLYWYQQALGQGPEFLTYFNYEAQPDKSGLPSDRFSAERPEGSISTLTIQRTEQRDSAMYRCASSLEGLAGVQETQYFGPGTRLLVL.